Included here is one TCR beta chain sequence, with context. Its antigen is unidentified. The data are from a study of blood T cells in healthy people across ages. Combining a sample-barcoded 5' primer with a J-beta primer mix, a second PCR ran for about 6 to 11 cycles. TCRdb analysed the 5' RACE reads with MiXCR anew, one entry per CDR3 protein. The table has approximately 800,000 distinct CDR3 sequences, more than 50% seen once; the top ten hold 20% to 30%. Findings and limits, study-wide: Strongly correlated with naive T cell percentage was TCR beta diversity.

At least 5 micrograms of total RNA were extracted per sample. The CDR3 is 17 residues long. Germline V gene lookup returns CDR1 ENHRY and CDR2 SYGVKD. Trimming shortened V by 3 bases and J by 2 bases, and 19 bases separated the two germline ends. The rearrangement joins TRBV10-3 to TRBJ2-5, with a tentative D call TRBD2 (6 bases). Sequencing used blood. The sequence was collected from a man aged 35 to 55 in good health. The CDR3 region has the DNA TGTGCCATCAGTGATCCTACTCCGGGAGCCTCACAAGAGACCCAGTACTTC. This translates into CAISDPTPGASQETQYF.